These 23 T cell receptor beta chains came from one sample sequenced in a study of blood T cell repertoires in COVID-19. This table comes from immunoSEQ multiplex PCR, and its TCRdb copy is limited to in-frame clones, with some not included. The sample includes over 200,000 clones, approximately 82% of them seen just once. Sequences were obtained from peripheral blood. The receptors derive from a woman between 65 and 79 years old with active or convalescent COVID-19.

This chain connects TRBV12-3 or TRBV12-4 to TRBJ2-5, with D perhaps TRBD1 (5 bases). The CDR3 is made up of 13 amino acids. Trimming cost V 3 bases and J 4 bases, with 9 bases left between them. The CDR3 loop is CASSLAGLETQYF. CDR3 DNA: TGTGCCAGCAGTTTGGCAGGGTTAGAGACCCAGTACTTC.

The chain joins TRBV7-2 to TRBJ1-4, with TRBD1 identical over 10 bases. The CDR3 runs to 14 residues. The germline CDR1 and CDR2 sequences are SGHTA and FQGNSA. After removal of 3 bases from V and 8 bases from J, the junction contained 3 bases not matched to a gene. The CDR3 is CASSFGQGVEKLFF. In nucleotides, the CDR3 is TGTGCCAGCAGCTTTGGACAGGGGGTAGAAAAACTGTTTTTT. Supplemented by reference TRBV7-2 and TRBJ1-4, the full variable domain reads GAGVSQSPSNKVTEKGKDVELRCDPISGHTALYWYRQSLGQGLEFLIYFQGNSAPDKSGLPSDRFSAERTGGSVSTLTIQRTQQEDSAVYLCASSFGQGVEKLFFGSGTQLSVL.

Only one count was recorded for this clone. This chain connects TRBV4-2 to TRBJ1-3; 7 bases agree with TRBD1. V gave up 4 bases and J gave up 1 base; unmatched junction bases: 13. Germline V gene data show CDR1 as LGHNA and CDR2 as YNFKEQ. The CDR3 runs to 18 residues. Here the CDR3 reads CASSLPRQTGMSGNTIYF. The CDR3 DNA sequence: TGTGCCAGCAGCCTCCCTCGTCAGACAGGGATGTCTGGAAACACCATATATTTT.

V and J are TRBV5-1 and TRBJ1-1; 7 nucleotides agree with TRBD1. The V gene's germline CDR1 is SGHRS and CDR2 YFSETQ. After removal of 1 base from V and 6 bases from J, the junction contained 6 bases not matched to a gene. The CDR3 is made up of 14 amino acids. CDR3 residues: CASSLTGVFAEAFF. The CDR3, as DNA: TGCGCCAGCAGCTTGACAGGGGTTTTCGCTGAAGCTTTCTTT.

The chain carries TRBV19 and TRBJ2-5; maybe TRBD1 (5 bases). Trimming shortened V by 5 bases and J by 3 bases, and 10 bases separated the two germline ends. The CDR3 is 13 residues long. Per germline, CDR1 LNHDA and CDR2 SQIVND (reference sequence). The CDR3 region is CASSDQGEETQYF. The CDR3 coding sequence is TGTGCCAGTAGTGACCAGGGCGAAGAGACCCAGTACTTC.

This chain connects TRBV9 to TRBJ2-1; D is unresolved. The germline CDR1 and CDR2 sequences are SGDLS and YYNGEE. CDR3 length equals 16 residues. V dropped 0 bases and J dropped 0 bases, with 10 bases sitting between them. This chain's CDR3 is CASSVDGRNSYNEQFF. CDR3 nucleotide sequence: TGTGCCAGCAGCGTAGACGGCAGGAACTCCTACAATGAGCAGTTCTTC.

This chain joins TRBV6-5 and TRBJ2-7; D gene unclear. The ends were cut back, 4 bases at V and 3 bases at J, with 16 bases in the middle. CDR3 length equals 15 residues. Germline CDR1 reads MNHEY; CDR2 reads SVGAGI. Written as DNA, the CDR3 is TGTGCCAGCAGTTCCCTTGTCTACCCTGGCTACGAGCAGTACTTC. Translating it yields CASSSLVYPGYEQYF.

The V and J genes are TRBV24-1 and TRBJ2-3; 12 positions agree with TRBD2. The CDR3 length is 16 residues. The V and J ends lost 3 bases and 3 bases, in that order; junction bases with no gene match: 3. Germline values: CDR1 KGHDR, CDR2 SFDVKD. The CDR3: CATSDPSGRDTDTQYF. For the CDR3, the DNA is TGTGCCACCAGTGATCCTAGCGGGAGGGATACAGATACGCAGTATTTT.

The chain is built from TRBV11-2 and TRBJ2-7; 10 bases match TRBD1. Per the germline V gene, CDR1 is SGHAT and CDR2 is FQNNGV. The CDR3 is 15 residues long. V dropped 0 bases and J dropped 2; count of bases not matched to a gene: 1. The CDR3 coding sequence is TGTGCCAGCAGCTTAGAAGGGACAGGGGCCTACGAGCAGTACTTC. It yields the protein CASSLEGTGAYEQYF.

CDR3 loop: CASSVRQGRGYEQYF. CDR3 DNA: TGTGCCAGTAGTGTCCGACAGGGACGCGGCTACGAGCAGTACTTC. This chain joins TRBV19 and TRBJ2-7; 7 bases match TRBD1. Germline CDR1 is LNHDA and CDR2 is SQIVND (reference sequence). The CDR3 spans 15 residues. V was pared by 5 bases and J by 3 bases, with 10 bases of the junction left unmatched.

The V and J genes are TRBV5-6 and TRBJ1-2; a weak D match, TRBD1 (6 bases). Trimming removed 3 bases at V and 0 bases at J, with 12 bases between. This CDR3 spans 15 amino acids. Germline V gives CDR1 SGHDT, CDR2 YYEEEE. CDR3 residues: CASSSRTGSNYGYTF. The CDR3 coding sequence is TGTGCCAGCAGCTCTCGAACAGGGTCTAACTATGGCTACACCTTC.

V usage is TRBV7-8 and J usage is TRBJ1-1; 8 nucleotides agree with TRBD1. The ends lost 5 bases at V and 0 bases at J; junction bases unmatched: 11. This CDR3 spans 17 amino acids. Germline values: CDR1 SGHVS, CDR2 FQNEAQ. In DNA form, the CDR3 reads TGTGCCAGCAGCCCCTACAGGGGGTCATCTATGAACACTGAAGCTTTCTTT. The encoded protein is CASSPYRGSSMNTEAFF.

CDR3 sequence: CASSLDGETQYF. The CDR3 DNA reads TGTGCCAGCAGTTTAGACGGTGAGACCCAGTACTTC. The chain uses TRBV12-3 or TRBV12-4 and TRBJ2-5; no reliable D call. This CDR3 has 12 residues. With 1 base removed from V and 5 bases from J, the gap between germline ends came to 5 bases.

The V and J genes are TRBV2 and TRBJ2-2, with a possible D match to TRBD1 (6 bases). The germline CDR1 and CDR2 sequences are SNHLY and FYNNEI. Trimming removed 6 bases at V and 6 bases at J, with 8 bases between. CDR3 length equals 12 residues. This CDR3 reads CASRGAAGELFF. CDR3 in DNA: TGTGCCAGCAGGGGGGCGGCCGGGGAGCTGTTTTTT.

V usage is TRBV4-1 and J usage is TRBJ1-2, with TRBD1 identical over 8 bases. CDR3 length equals 14 residues. With V trimmed by 1 base and J by 7 bases, 5 bases remained unmatched. CDR1 and CDR2 from the germline V gene are MGHRA and YSYEKL. CDR3 sequence: CASSQADREGGYTF. In DNA form, the CDR3 reads TGCGCCAGCAGCCAAGCGGACAGGGAGGGTGGCTACACCTTC.

The chain combines TRBV29-1 with TRBJ2-1, with 15 nucleotides matching TRBD2. This CDR3 has 17 residues. Trimming cost V 7 bases and J 10 bases; bases outside gene matches: 17. The germline V gene has CDR1 SQVTM and CDR2 ANQGSEA. CDR3 in amino acids: CSAAAPGLAGGPKEQFF. The DNA of the CDR3 is TGCAGCGCGGCGGCGCCCGGACTAGCGGGAGGGCCTAAAGAGCAGTTCTTC.

In the case of this clone: At one of its ends the junction is not consistent with the germline gene, which may arise from a read error. The rearrangement uses TRBV27 and TRBJ1-3; possible D gene TRBD1, 6 bases. CDR1 is MNHEY and CDR2 is SMNVEV in the germline V gene (reference sequence). This CDR3 spans 12 amino acids. CDR3 sequence reads: CASSHPRGQQHF. The CDR3 region has the DNA TGTGCCAGCAGCCACCCAAGAGGACAGCAACATTTT.

This chain joins TRBV9 and TRBJ2-2, with 7 bases matching TRBD2. J lost 8 bases, V lost 3 bases, and 7 bases had no gene match. The CDR3 is 14 amino acids. In germline, CDR1 is SGDLS, CDR2 YYNGEE. CDR3 nucleotide sequence: TGTGCCAGCAGCGCATCTAGCGGCGGGGGGGAGCTGTTTTTT. The encoded protein is CASSASSGGGELFF.

The chain employs TRBV7-2 and TRBJ2-5, with D unresolved. The CDR3 spans 13 residues. Germline V gene sequence: CDR1 SGHTA, CDR2 FQGNSA. Trimming left V 2 bases short and J 3 bases short, with 7 bases between. CDR3 nucleotide sequence: TGTGCCAGCAGCTTATCCAAAAAAGAGACCCAGTACTTC. This codes for CASSLSKKETQYF. The full variable domain, its missing parts supplied by reference TRBV7-2 and TRBJ2-5, is GAGVSQSPSNKVTEKGKDVELRCDPISGHTALYWYRQSLGQGLEFLIYFQGNSAPDKSGLPSDRFSAERTGGSVSTLTIQRTQQEDSAVYLCASSLSKKETQYFGPGTRLLVL.

The chain carries TRBV28 and TRBJ2-7; the D gene is possibly TRBD1 (6 bases). Germline CDR1 MDHEN, CDR2 SYDVKM. The V gene lost 5 bases and the J gene lost 2 bases, with 13 bases spanning the gap. This CDR3 has 14 residues. The CDR3 reads CASSTRGWAYEQYF. The CDR3 region has the DNA TGTGCCAGCAGTACCAGGGGATGGGCCTACGAGCAGTACTTC.

This sequence joins TRBV10-2 and TRBJ2-7; TRBD2 might be the D (5 bases). Germline V gene sequence: CDR1 WSHSY, CDR2 SAAADI. This CDR3 has 14 amino acids. Trimming stripped 8 bases from V and 6 bases from J, with 20 bases between. Here the CDR3 DNA reads TGCGCCAGCTCACGAGGGAATGAAGGGCTCGAGCAGTACTTC. It codes for CASSRGNEGLEQYF.

This clone was observed once. The rearrangement links TRBV29-1 to TRBJ1-1; possibly TRBD1 for D (5 bases). The CDR3 sequence is 11 residues long. The ends were cut back, 7 bases at V and 7 bases at J, with 13 bases in the middle. The V gene's germline CDR1 is SQVTM and CDR2 ANQGSEA. CDR3 sequence (DNA): TGCAGCGCTACAACAGGCTATGAAGCTTTCTTT. Amino acids: CSATTGYEAFF.

The chain has TRBV4-2 and TRBJ1-3; D is perhaps TRBD1 (5 bases). V dropped 0 bases and J dropped 3 bases, with 21 bases sitting between them. CDR1 LGHNA and CDR2 YNFKEQ come from the germline V gene. This CDR3 is built from 19 residues. This CDR3 reads CASSQDPWGDGRVGNTIYF. CDR3 DNA sequence: TGTGCCAGCAGCCAAGACCCCTGGGGGGACGGCCGAGTTGGAAACACCATATATTTT.